This TCR beta chain was recorded in a study of OX40 agonist ivuxolimab in advanced cancers. For the study at large: Each dose-escalation patient presented with hepatocellular carcinoma, melanoma, renal cell or head and neck cancer.

Study-wide results and limits: At 0.1 to 3.0 mg/kg, CD4+ and CD8+ blood T cells expanded clonally by week 6. There were, on average, more expanded clones in CD8+ T cells than in CD4+. Among expanded peripheral T cells, antigen specificity went undetermined.

The germline CDR1 and CDR2 sequences are MDHEN and SYDVKM. The CDR3 totals 14 residues. J lost 8 bases, V lost 6 bases, and 9 bases had no gene match. Comments on this clone: Its target is unknown.

Sequenced by immunoSEQ multiplex PCR; TCRdb stores in-frame clones only, minus some. The sample lists 35,000 to 50,000 clones; approximately 84% were seen once. The chain recombines TRBV28 with TRBJ1-4, with TRBD1 matching 7 bases. The sequences come from CD4+ or CD8+ T cells sorted from blood, collected in a trial of the OX40 agonist ivuxolimab. This receptor was obtained from an adult with an advanced solid tumor such as melanoma, head and neck, liver or kidney cancer. CDR3 DNA sequence: TGTGCCAGCAGATCGCAGGGGGACGAAGAAAAACTGTTTTTT. Its protein is CASRSQGDEEKLFF.